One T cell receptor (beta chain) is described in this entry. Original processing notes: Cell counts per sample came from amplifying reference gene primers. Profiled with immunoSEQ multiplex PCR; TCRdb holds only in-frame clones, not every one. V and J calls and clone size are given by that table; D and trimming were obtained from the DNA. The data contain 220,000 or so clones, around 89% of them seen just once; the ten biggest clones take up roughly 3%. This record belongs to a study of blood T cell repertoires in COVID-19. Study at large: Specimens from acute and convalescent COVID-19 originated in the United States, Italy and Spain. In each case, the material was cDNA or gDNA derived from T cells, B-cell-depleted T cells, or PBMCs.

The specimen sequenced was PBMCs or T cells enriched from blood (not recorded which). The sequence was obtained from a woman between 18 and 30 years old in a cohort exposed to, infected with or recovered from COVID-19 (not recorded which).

The CDR3 loop reads CSVVGEETEQFF. CDR3 in DNA: TGCAGCGTTGTTGGGGAGGAGACCGAGCAGTTCTTC. The chain recombines TRBV29-1 with TRBJ2-1; D perhaps matches TRBD2 (6 bases). Trimming stripped 4 bases from V and 10 bases from J, with 14 bases between. Looked up from germline, CDR1 is SQVTM and CDR2 is ANQGSEA. The CDR3 spans 12 residues.